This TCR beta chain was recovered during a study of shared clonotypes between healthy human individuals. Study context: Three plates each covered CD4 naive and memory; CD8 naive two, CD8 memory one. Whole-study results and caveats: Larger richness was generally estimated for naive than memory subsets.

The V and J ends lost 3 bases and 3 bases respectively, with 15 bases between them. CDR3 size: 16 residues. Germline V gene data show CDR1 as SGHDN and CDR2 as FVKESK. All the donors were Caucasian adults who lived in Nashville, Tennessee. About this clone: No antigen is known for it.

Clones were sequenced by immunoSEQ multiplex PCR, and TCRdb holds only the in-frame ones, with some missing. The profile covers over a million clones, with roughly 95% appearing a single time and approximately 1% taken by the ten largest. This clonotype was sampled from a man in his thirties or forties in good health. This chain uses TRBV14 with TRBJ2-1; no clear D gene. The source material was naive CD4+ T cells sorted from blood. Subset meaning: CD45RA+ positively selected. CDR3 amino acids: CASSQMDGNLYNEQFF. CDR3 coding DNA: TGTGCCAGCAGCCAGATGGACGGAAATCTCTACAATGAGCAGTTCTTC.